This is a list of T cell receptor beta chains from one sample in a study of blood T cell repertoires in COVID-19. TCRdb's copy holds only in-frame clones and misses some; the assay was immunoSEQ multiplex PCR. This repertoire shows about 270,000 clones, roughly 90% found once; its top ten account for 3%. Material: PBMCs or T cells enriched from blood (not recorded which). All receptors derive from a woman in her fifties or sixties who had recovered from COVID-19. Both conserved end residues are part of each CDR3.

v_call,j_call,cdr3_aa
TRBV2,TRBJ1-3,CASSEDFSGNTIYF
TRBV7-2,TRBJ1-5,CASSLSGTGSSQPQHF
TRBV28,TRBJ2-7,CASIRDSPYEQYF
TRBV27,TRBJ2-7,CATRLKGLQVYEQYF
TRBV5-5,TRBJ1-2,CASSLASRYTF
TRBV5-1,TRBJ2-1,CASSSYGLVGDEQFF
TRBV7-2,TRBJ2-7,CASSTEGSGYSYEQYF
TRBV20-1,TRBJ1-1,CSASPGTGNTEAFF
TRBV28,TRBJ2-7,CASSPLAGGPYEQYF
TRBV28,TRBJ2-1,CASSSPSGLAAYNEQFF